Shown below are 10 T cell receptor beta chains from a single sample sequenced in a study of beta chain features in type 1 diabetes. As every portion of the isolated RNA was reverse transcribed, the sequencing read expressed TCRB transcripts. Here immunoSEQ multiplex PCR was the method, and the copy in TCRdb shows in-frame clones only, minus some. The table has hundreds of thousands of clones, about 30% seen once; the top ten hold almost 0.065%. Sequenced sample: naive CD4+ T cells from blood. These receptors came from a man aged 18 to 29 in good health.

This sequence joins TRBV28 and TRBJ2-7, with D possibly being TRBD1 (5 bases). The CDR3 is made up of 14 amino acids. V was pared by 3 bases and J by 1 base, with 10 bases between. Per germline, CDR1 MDHEN and CDR2 SYDVKM. The CDR3 nucleotides are TGTGCCAGCAGTTTCCAGGGTCAGTCCTACGAGCAGTACTTC. Protein product: CASSFQGQSYEQYF.

The V gene is TRBV29-1, the J gene TRBJ2-1, with D hard to call. The CDR3 runs 14 residues. CDR1 is SQVTM and CDR2 is ANQGSEA in the germline V gene. With 5 bases removed from V and 6 bases from J, the gap between germline ends came to 17 bases. The CDR3 here is CSVRQSPASNEQFF. As DNA, the CDR3 is TGCAGCGTTAGGCAGTCCCCCGCCAGCAATGAGCAGTTCTTC.

There are a few counts of this clone. The CDR3: CSVEVSVRATQYF. CDR3 DNA sequence: TGCAGCGTTGAAGTCTCAGTTCGAGCGACCCAGTACTTC. V is TRBV29-1 and J is TRBJ2-5; D unresolved. V was pared by 1 base and J by 7 bases, with 13 bases between. The germline V gene encodes CDR1 SQVTM and CDR2 ANQGSEA. The CDR3 totals 13 residues.

There are a few counts of this clone. The rearrangement uses TRBV11-2 and TRBJ2-6; D ambiguous. The V end lost 6 bases, the J end lost 0 bases, and 6 bases lay between the germline ends. Germline loops: CDR1 SGHAT, CDR2 FQNNGV. The length of the CDR3 is 14 residues. As DNA, the CDR3 is TGTGCCAGCAGTTATACCTCTGGGGCCAACGTCCTGACTTTC. Its translation is CASSYTSGANVLTF. Variable domain in full (rest from reference TRBV11-2 and TRBJ2-6): EAGVAQSPRYKIIEKRQSVAFWCNPISGHATLYWYQQILGQGPKLLIQFQNNGVVDDSQLPKDRFSAERLKGVDSTLKIQPAKLEDSAVYLCASSYTSGANVLTFGAGSRLTVL.

This clone was counted a few times. V and J are TRBV7-6 and TRBJ2-1; 8 bases are a match to TRBD2. This CDR3 region has 17 residues. The ends lost 6 bases at V and 7 bases at J; junction bases unmatched: 17. Germline CDR1 and CDR2: SGHVS and FNYEAQ. CDR3 in DNA: TGTGCCAGCAGTCACGGGCTAGCGGGCAGAGGGCGAAATGAGCAGTTCTTC. Translation: CASSHGLAGRGRNEQFF.

This clone has only a few counts. The chain has TRBV29-1 and TRBJ1-2; 10 bases are shared with TRBD1. CDR3 length: 13 residues. The J segment lost 4 bases and the V segment lost 6 bases, leaving 5 bases of the junction unmatched. In germline, CDR1 is SQVTM, CDR2 ANQGSEA. CDR3 bases: TGCAGCGTGAGGGGGACAGGGGTCTATGGCTACACCTTC. Translated: CSVRGTGVYGYTF.

For this clone: The identical CDR3 is also encoded by other nucleotide sequences in the sample. The chain joins TRBV29-1 to TRBJ2-2; D not certain. The CDR3 consists of 12 residues. The ends were cut back, 6 bases at V and 0 bases at J, with 5 bases in the middle. Germline assignment: CDR1 SQVTM and CDR2 ANQGSEA. CDR3 coding DNA: TGCAGCGTACTACCGAACACCGGGGAGCTGTTTTTT. It codes for CSVLPNTGELFF.

The rearrangement joins TRBV6-1 to TRBJ1-2, with D possibly being TRBD1 (6 bases). From germline, CDR1 is MNHNS and CDR2 SASEGT. The CDR3 loop spans 15 amino acids. The ends were cut back, 2 bases at V and 4 bases at J, with 14 bases in the middle. The CDR3 DNA follows: TGTGCCAGCAGTGAAACCTCCGGGACAACCTATGGCTACACCTTC. Protein: CASSETSGTTYGYTF.

The sample holds a few counts of this clone. The J gene is TRBJ2-3, the V gene TRBV9, with 11 nucleotides matching TRBD2. The germline CDR1 and CDR2 sequences are SGDLS and YYNGEE. The CDR3 loop spans 15 amino acids. The junction had 1 base not matched to a gene; V was cut back by 2 bases and J by 2 bases. The CDR3 sequence: CASSVGLAVTDTQYF. For the CDR3, the DNA is TGTGCCAGCAGCGTGGGACTAGCGGTCACAGATACGCAGTATTTT.

The gene calls are TRBV21-1 and TRBJ2-7; no check of the table's D call, TRBD1, against the DNA was made. TRBV21-1 is shown as a pseudogene. CDR3 length: 15 residues. This CDR3 reads CASSSDRFSSYEQYF. The CDR3 coding sequence is TGTGCCAGCAGTAGTGACAGGTTTAGCTCCTACGAGCAGTACTTC.